This record covers a single TCR beta chain. The antigen remains undetermined. This sample was included in a study of post-analysis software for immune sequencing data. Turning to the study itself: The disease courses covered relapsing-remitting, secondary progressive and progressive-relapsing multiple sclerosis.

This CDR3 contains 13 residues. V lost 5 bases to trimming and J lost 11 bases; unmatched junction nucleotides: 13. Germline assignment: CDR1 DFQATT and CDR2 SNEGSKA (reference sequence). Study results and limitations: Batch-matched samples strongly co-clustered by F measure. Patients used about 5 TRBV segments, including TRBV5-6, TRBV5-1 and TRBV20-1, more often than controls.

Unique molecular identifiers were present in the TCR beta cDNA libraries. TCRdb passed the PCR reads through MiXCR, listing each CDR3 protein once. The sample lists approximately 730,000 distinct CDR3 sequences, roughly 50% occurring once. This chain connects TRBV20-1 to TRBJ1-1; 8 bases are shared with TRBD1. The clonotype originates from a girl aged 5 to 17 with multiple sclerosis. The sample taken for sequencing was blood. The DNA of the CDR3 is TGCAGTGCTGGCGGGGACAGGTCCCCCCGTGCTTTCTTT. Amino acids: CSAGGDRSPRAFF.